This T cell receptor (beta chain) was sequenced during a study of T cell responses to AZD1222 COVID-19 vaccine. Profiled with immunoSEQ multiplex PCR; TCRdb holds only in-frame clones, not every one. This table has about 260,000 clones, approximately 93% appearing once. To note about this clone: Its antigen is as yet unknown.

Study-level findings and limits: Repertoire collection took place solely once the T cell response had peaked. Spike-specific TCR depth and breadth grew after two AZD1222 doses. Spike regions recognized by vaccine-associated CD4 TCRs spanned the protein, led by 160-218 and 743-854.

With 4 bases removed from V and 4 bases from J, the gap between germline ends came to 11 bases. Looked up from germline, CDR1 is SQVTM and CDR2 is ANQGSEA. This CDR3 region has 12 residues. The sequenced sample was peripheral blood, obtained on day 0 of AZD1222 vaccination. The chain employs TRBV29-1 and TRBJ2-7, with a tentative D call TRBD2 (5 bases). The receptor was derived from an adult in good health. The CDR3 nucleotides read TGCAGCGTTGGCGGGCAAGGGTACGAGCAGTACTTC. Amino acids: CSVGGQGYEQYF.